This is a list of T cell receptor beta chains from one sample in a study of T cells after posttransplantation cyclophosphamide. The method was immunoSEQ multiplex PCR; TCRdb's version includes in-frame clones alone and lacks a portion of them. The top ten clones hold over 2% of a sample with tens of thousands of clones, 90% of them seen once. The sequencing used PBMCs, collected roughly 59 days after allogeneic stem cell transplant with posttransplant cyclophosphamide. The receptors derive from a male patient in his sixties who received an allogeneic stem cell transplant from a related donor and was CMV-positive. T cells may partly derive from the graft donor. Both conserved end residues are part of each CDR3. The order of the fields is V gene, D gene, J gene, CDR3 protein, CDR3 DNA. D genes are given only for firm matches.

TRBV27,TRBD1,TRBJ2-5,CASSLAGQGAPGPETQYF,TGTGCCAGCAGTTTAGCGGGACAGGGGGCGCCGGGTCCAGAGACCCAGTACTTC
TRBV6-1,.,TRBJ2-5,CASIQGIETQYF,TGTGCCAGTATACAGGGTATAGAGACCCAGTACTTC
TRBV30,.,TRBJ1-6,CAWSVNRGEDLHF,TGTGCCTGGAGTGTTAACCGGGGAGAGGACCTCCACTTT
TRBV30,.,TRBJ1-2,CAWSRGGHGYTF,TGTGCCTGGAGTCGGGGGGGGCATGGCTACACCTTC
TRBV15,.,TRBJ2-4,CATSKPGHVDIQYF,TGTGCCACCAGCAAACCGGGACATGTGGACATTCAGTACTTC
TRBV29-1,TRBD1,TRBJ2-6,CSVGGQGAPGANVLTF,TGCAGCGTTGGTGGACAGGGGGCGCCTGGGGCCAACGTCCTGACTTTC
TRBV7-7,.,TRBJ2-1,CASSLGLGGEQFF,TGTGCCAGCAGCTTAGGATTAGGGGGTGAGCAGTTCTTC
TRBV10-2,TRBD1,TRBJ2-5,CAALPQGAHETQYF,TGCGCCGCTCTACCTCAGGGGGCTCATGAGACCCAGTACTTC
TRBV10-3,.,TRBJ1-1,CASAREENTEAFF,TGTGCCAGCGCCCGTGAAGAGAACACTGAAGCTTTCTTT
TRBV6-5,.,TRBJ1-2,CASSRQLRTGYTF,TGTGCCAGCAGTCGACAGTTGCGAACTGGCTACACCTTC